The entry that follows covers one TCR beta chain sequence. Its antigen remains unknown. Mouse gene names apply. The CDR3 extends 4 residues past the end of the read, so its final part is completed from the germline J gene. The source of the sample is a study of CD8+ T cells in alopecia areata. As for the study in general: Skin-grafted 7-10-week-old female C3H/HeJ mice received tissue from approximately 6-12-month-old C3H/HeJ donors with spontaneous alopecia.

The CDR3 runs to 16 residues. The V gene's germline CDR1 is FNHDT and CDR2 SITEND (reference sequence). Using CD4, CD8alpha, NKG2D, NKG2ACE and other markers, pooled cutaneous lymph node cells were sorted. cDNA prepared by RNA extraction and subsequent reverse transcription served as the template for sequencing. The repertoire was sequenced with immunoSEQ multiplex PCR; TCRdb's copy has only in-frame clones and lacks some. The sample contains more than 250,000 clones, none occurring once; roughly 1.2% lies in the top ten. General study findings and limits: Clarity of TCR sharing across patients fell short of that in mice, possibly HLA-related. Normal scalp had lower clonality than lesional scalp, with alopecia totalis/universalis lesions showing this most strongly.

The J gene is TRBJ2-3, the V gene TRBV19; TRBD2 aligns across 11 bases. The source material was CD4+ T cells sorted from a lymph node. The sequence was collected from a C3H/HeJ mouse with alopecia areata. The mouse line has the MHC haplotype H2-k. CDR3: CASSIERGTGGETLYF. CDR3 DNA (partial): TGTGCCAGCAGTATAGAAAGGGGGACTGGGGGAGAA.